This T cell receptor (beta chain) came from a study of T cell responses to AZD1222 COVID-19 vaccine. Whole-study results and caveats: Repertoires in all cases were sampled only once the peak T cell response had passed. Possibly, clonal diversity was underestimated; donors were largely white British and included more females. Epitopes outside B.1.351 and B.1.1.7 mutated regions reportedly drew nearly half of spike TCRs. CD4 TCRs linked to vaccination spanned spike, dominating at 160-218 and 743-854.

The repertoire was sequenced with immunoSEQ multiplex PCR; TCRdb's copy has only in-frame clones and lacks some. The sample holds roughly 130,000 clones, 90% to 95% seen once. On this clone itself: Its antigen is not identified.

The CDR3 sequence is 11 residues long. The V and J ends lost 7 bases and 8 bases respectively, with 11 bases between them. The chain employs TRBV6-7 and TRBJ1-2; no reliable D call. TRBV6-7 has ORF status, its function being uncertain. This TCR came from an adult in good health. The material sequenced was peripheral blood, taken on day 0 of AZD1222 vaccination. DNA for the CDR3: TGTGCCAGCACTCACGGGGAGGGCTACACCTTC. Protein sequence: CASTHGEGYTF.